These 22 T cell receptor beta chains were sequenced from one sample in a study of CD8+CD57+ T cells in acquired aplastic anemia. The study profiled TCR beta VDJ and CDR3 using genomic DNA as template. TCRdb re-called the reads through MiXCR, storing one row per CDR3 protein. The sample has around 170,000 distinct CDR3 sequences, just under 50% seen once; the top ten hold about 9.7%. Patients selected for sequencing had displayed CD8+CD57+ cell expansion by flow cytometry. The sequenced sample consisted of sorted CD4+, CD8+, or CD8+CD57+ T cells (not recorded which) from PBMCs. The receptors originated from a human donor with aplastic anemia.

A note on this clonotype: This may come from a read error, since a much larger clone is one base off. This chain joins TRBV11-2 and TRBJ1-1, with D unclear. The CDR3 is 12 residues long. Germline V CDR1 and CDR2: SGHAT, FQNNGV. CDR3 protein: CASSLVRGRASF. CDR3 coding DNA: TGTGCCAGCAGCTTAGTGCGGGGTAGGGCTTCCTTT.

Ten or more counts support this clonotype. The chain has TRBV5-4 and TRBJ2-6, with 15 bases fitting TRBD2. CDR1 and CDR2 from the germline V gene are SGHNT and YYREEE (reference sequence). J gave up 0 bases and V 3 bases, and 7 bases lay outside the gene matches. This CDR3 region has 20 residues. The CDR3 protein is CASSSAGTSGRHSGANVLTF. CDR3 DNA sequence: TGTGCCAGCAGCTCGGCCGGGACTAGCGGGAGGCACTCTGGGGCCAACGTCCTGACTTTC.

On this clonotype: Given a much more abundant clone one base away, this may be a read error. This rearrangement joins TRBV10-3 to TRBJ1-1; D is possibly TRBD1 (5 bases). V gave up 5 bases and J gave up 6 bases, with 16 bases separating them. Germline lookup yields CDR1 ENHRY and CDR2 SYGVKD. The CDR3 loop spans 14 amino acids. CDR3 sequence (DNA): TGTGCCATCAGTTACTCCCTACGGGGGGCTGAAGCTTTCTTT. Translating it yields CAISYSLRGAEAFF.

In this sample, this clonotype turned up many times. This chain links TRBV10-1 with TRBJ2-2; no firm D call. The V gene's germline CDR1 is WNHNN and CDR2 SYGVQD (reference sequence). This CDR3 region has 13 residues. The germline V and J ends were trimmed by 2 bases and 7 bases, with 8 bases remaining between them. CDR3: CASSENYHGELFF. The CDR3 nucleotides are TGCGCCAGCAGTGAGAACTACCACGGGGAGCTGTTTTTT.

The V gene is TRBV9, the J gene TRBJ2-2; D may be TRBD2 (6 bases). This CDR3 spans 17 amino acids. V was shortened by 0 bases and J by 7 bases, with 19 bases between the two germline ends. The V gene's germline CDR1 is SGDLS and CDR2 YYNGEE. The CDR3 is CASSVGGGDSAGGELFF. The CDR3 region has the DNA TGTGCCAGCAGCGTAGGTGGTGGGGACTCGGCGGGCGGGGAGCTGTTTTTT.

The V call is TRBV27, the J call TRBJ2-7; a possible D gene is TRBD2 (6 bases). The V gene's germline CDR1 is MNHEY and CDR2 SMNVEV (reference sequence). Trimming left V 5 bases short and J 7 bases short, with 30 bases between. This CDR3 is built from 18 residues. DNA of the CDR3: TGTGCCAGCAGTCCTTCTTTGGGAGGACCGTACTCCGCCCGGGAGCAGTACTTC. The encoded protein is CASSPSLGGPYSAREQYF.

In this sample, this clonotype turned up many times. This chain joins TRBV20-1 and TRBJ2-7; D might be TRBD1 (6 bases). Trimming took 3 bases from V and 2 from J, leaving 14 bases between them. This CDR3 has 14 amino acids. Germline lookup yields CDR1 DFQATT and CDR2 SNEGSKA (reference sequence). The CDR3 bases are TGCAGTGCTAGTGGGGACACGGGGACCTACGAGCAGTACTTC. Translated, it gives CSASGDTGTYEQYF.

The rearrangement links TRBV6-5 to TRBJ2-2; the match to TRBD2 covers 11 bases. Germline V gene lookup returns CDR1 MNHEY and CDR2 SVGAGI. The CDR3 runs to 17 residues. Trimming cost V 2 bases and J 7 bases; bases outside gene matches: 9. CDR3 nucleotide sequence: TGTGCCAGCAGTTACCGACCGGGACTAGCGGATTACGGGGAGCTGTTTTTT. Translation: CASSYRPGLADYGELFF.

The chain recombines TRBV27 with TRBJ1-2; D call uncertain. Between the trimmed V and J ends, which lost 6 bases and 12 bases, there was a span of 17 bases. Germline V lookup: CDR1 MNHEY, CDR2 SMNVEV (reference sequence). The CDR3 length is 12 residues. The CDR3 nucleotides read TGTGCCAGCAGAGGCGGTGGGTCTGGAAACACCTTC. The encoded protein is CASRGGGSGNTF.

This clonotype was detected many times. V usage is TRBV9 and J usage is TRBJ2-1; tentative D call: TRBD1 (5 bases). V was shortened by 3 bases and J by 0 bases, with 10 bases between the two germline ends. The CDR3 runs 15 residues. Germline V CDR1 and CDR2: SGDLS, YYNGEE. The CDR3 protein is CASSANRLSYNEQFF. In DNA, the CDR3 is TGTGCCAGCAGCGCTAACAGGCTCTCCTACAATGAGCAGTTCTTC.

The sample holds many counts of this clonotype. The V call is TRBV27, the J call TRBJ2-7, with 7 bases lining up with TRBD2. The CDR3 length is 15 residues. Germline V gene sequence: CDR1 MNHEY, CDR2 SMNVEV (reference sequence). Unmatched junction bases numbered 14, after V lost 8 bases and J lost 4 bases. CDR3 sequence reads: CASRSGGSGSYEQYF. The CDR3 coding sequence is TGTGCCAGCCGTTCCGGCGGGAGCGGCAGTTACGAGCAGTACTTC.

The chain couples TRBV24-1 to TRBJ2-1; either TRBD1 or TRBD2 may fit D (5 bases each). Germline V gives CDR1 KGHDR, CDR2 SFDVKD. This CDR3 contains 16 residues. In nucleotides, the CDR3 is TGTACTACCAGTGGGACCGGGACGGGGCTCCGCAATGAGCAGTTCTTC. Protein: CTTSGTGTGLRNEQFF.

Remarks on this clonotype: A read error may be the cause here, since a much bigger clone is one base away. The V call is TRBV5-1, the J call TRBJ2-1; D remains ambiguous. This CDR3 region has 16 residues. The germline gives CDR1 SGHRS, CDR2 YFSETQ. The CDR3 coding sequence is TGCGCCAGCAGCCTCTTTTGGGGAACGGGCTACAATGGGCAGTTCTTC. Residues: CASSLFWGTGYNGQFF.

This clonotype was counted a single time. This may arise from a read error, as a much more abundant clone is one base away. CDR3 protein: CASSTQWGADDAFF. CDR3 DNA sequence: TGTGCCAGCAGCACCCAATGGGGGGCCGATGACGCTTTCTTT. V usage is TRBV5-8 and J usage is TRBJ1-1, with a possible D match to TRBD1 (6 bases). Between the trimmed V and J ends, which lost 4 bases and 11 bases, there was a span of 21 bases. CDR3 length equals 14 residues. Looked up from germline, CDR1 is SGHTS and CDR2 is YDEGEE.

This clonotype has a handful of counts. This chain connects TRBV4-1 to TRBJ1-3, with TRBD1 as a possible D gene (6 bases). The V gene lost 2 bases and the J gene lost 0 bases, with 11 bases spanning the gap. Per germline, CDR1 MGHRA and CDR2 YSYEKL. The CDR3 consists of 16 residues. The CDR3 sequence is CASSQRGGGSGNTIYF. CDR3 bases: TGCGCCAGCAGCCAAAGGGGAGGGGGCTCTGGAAACACCATATATTTT.

This clonotype has a single count. The rearrangement uses TRBV6-5 and TRBJ1-6, with a weak D call TRBD1 (6 bases). Trimming pared 3 bases from V and 13 bases from J, leaving 10 bases between. CDR3 size: 12 residues. Germline CDR1 reads MNHEY; CDR2 reads SVGAGI. The chain's CDR3 is CASSYEGGPLHF. The CDR3 DNA reads TGTGCCAGCAGTTATGAGGGGGGTCCCCTCCACTTT.

Notes on this clonotype: One junction end disagrees with the germline gene, perhaps due to a read error. The chain recombines TRBV11-1 with TRBJ2-2; 8 bases line up with TRBD2. The CDR3 loop spans 16 amino acids. In germline, CDR1 is SGHAT, CDR2 FQDESV (reference sequence). The CDR3 protein is CASSQRAGVITGGLFF. The CDR3 DNA follows: TGTGCCAGCAGCCAACGAGCGGGAGTTATCACCGGGGGGCTGTTTTTT.

The chain employs TRBV9 and TRBJ2-3, with D possibly being TRBD2 (5 bases). CDR3 size: 15 residues. Per the germline V gene, CDR1 is SGDLS and CDR2 is YYNGEE. Trimming took off 2 bases at V and 2 bases at J, with 12 bases between the two ends. CDR3 coding DNA: TGTGCCAGCAGCGTGGAACCAGGACTCACAGATACGCAGTATTTT. Encoded protein: CASSVEPGLTDTQYF.

In its sample, this clonotype was seen many times. The chain is built from TRBV5-1 and TRBJ2-1; a possible D gene is TRBD2 (6 bases). V lost 4 bases and J lost 3, with 14 bases in between. From germline, CDR1 is SGHRS and CDR2 YFSETQ. The CDR3 covers 15 residues. CDR3 protein: CASSALEGGYNEQFF. The CDR3 region has the DNA TGCGCCAGCAGCGCTCTCGAGGGAGGCTACAATGAGCAGTTCTTC. Full variable domain (missing parts from reference TRBV5-1 and TRBJ2-1): KAGVTQTPRYLIKTRGQQVTLSCSPISGHRSVSWYQQTPGQGLQFLFEYFSETQRNKGNFPGRFSGRQFSNSRSEMNVSTLELGDSALYLCASSALEGGYNEQFFGPGTRLTVL.

This clonotype was detected many times. The genes are TRBV6-5 and TRBJ2-1, with TRBD2 matching over 13 bases. The CDR3 length is 15 residues. V gave up 5 bases and J gave up 5 bases; unmatched junction bases: 3. Germline V lookup: CDR1 MNHEY, CDR2 SVGAGI. Here the CDR3 DNA reads TGTGCCAGCAGTAAGGGGACTAGCGGGGACAATGAGCAGTTCTTC. Its translation: CASSKGTSGDNEQFF.

As regards this clonotype: Given a much more abundant clone one base away, this may be a read error. The chain is built from TRBV2 and TRBJ2-7; 8 bases are shared with TRBD1. The CDR3 is 15 residues long. V lost 6 bases, J lost 0 bases, and 7 bases stayed unmatched. The germline V gene has CDR1 SNHLY and CDR2 FYNNEI. CDR3 sequence (DNA): TGTGCCAGCAGACGCGGACAGGGAGTCTCCTACGAGCAGTACTTC. Translation gives CASRRGQGVSYEQYF. Filled out from reference TRBV2 and TRBJ2-7, the complete variable domain reads EPEVTQTPSHQVTQMGQEVILRCVPISNHLYFYWYRQILGQKVEFLVSFYNNEISEKSEIFDDQFSVERPDGSNFTLKIRSTKLEDSAMYFCASRRGQGVSYEQYFGPGTRLTVT.

This clonotype was counted between two and nine times. The rearrangement joins TRBV2 to TRBJ2-7; possibly TRBD1 for D (5 bases). V was shortened by 7 bases and J by 3 bases, with 7 bases between the two germline ends. The CDR3 totals 11 residues. Germline loops: CDR1 SNHLY, CDR2 FYNNEI. This CDR3 is CASIQGYEQYF. CDR3 nucleotides: TGTGCCAGCATCCAGGGCTACGAGCAGTACTTC.